The 31 T cell receptor beta chains below were found in one sample sequenced in a study of post-analysis software for immune sequencing data (dated by TCRdb to the mid-2010s). The paper's findings and limits, for the study overall: Significantly higher frequencies in patients than in controls were found for roughly 5 TRBV segments, including TRBV5-6, TRBV5-1 and TRBV20-1.

These receptors have no known antigen. Libraries came from PCR. The sequencer listed for this sample is Illumina HiSeq 2500. To reduce PCR and sequencing biases, unique molecular identifiers were built into the TCR beta cDNA libraries. The public sequencing data were trimmed at Q25 with fastp and processed into clonotypes with MiXCR by TCRdb, which kept only in-frame beta chains. Each entry merges the rows of one CDR3 protein and shows their most common DNA and genes. This sample holds 750,000 to 900,000 distinct CDR3 sequences; under 60% were observed only once. The top ten clones comprise approximately 4.4% of the sample. Sequencing used blood. These receptors all stem from a girl under 18 with multiple sclerosis.

The sample holds a few counts of this clonotype. V gene TRBV7-3 combines with J gene TRBJ2-3; 11 bases are a match to TRBD2. V was pared by 3 bases and J by 9 bases, with 8 bases of the junction left unmatched. CDR3 length equals 15 residues. Germline-derived CDR1 and CDR2 are SGHTA and FQGTGA. This chain's CDR3 is CASSLIAGGSGTQYF. DNA for the CDR3: TGTGCCAGCAGCTTGATAGCGGGAGGGAGCGGGACGCAGTATTTT.

The V gene is TRBV5-1, the J gene TRBJ2-3, with 10 bases lining up with TRBD1. The CDR3 has 15 amino acids. Germline V gives CDR1 SGHRS, CDR2 YFSETQ. Germline trimming cut 4 bases from V and 5 bases from J; bases unmatched to any gene: 7. The CDR3 bases are TGCGCCAGCAGCCCTGGAGGACAGGGGGGAGATACGCAGTATTTT. It codes for CASSPGGQGGDTQYF.

The genes are TRBV12-5 and TRBJ2-1; no clear D gene. Germline V lookup: CDR1 LGHNT, CDR2 FRNRAP. V was cut by 2 bases and J by 10 bases, with 6 bases left in between. The CDR3 extends over 11 amino acids. CDR3 in amino acids: CASGLTGEQFF. The CDR3 nucleotides are TGTGCTAGTGGTTTGACCGGGGAGCAGTTCTTC.

The V and J genes are TRBV27 and TRBJ2-3; the D gene could be TRBD1 or TRBD2 (5 bases each). The CDR3 loop spans 15 amino acids. V was pared by 6 bases and J by 2 bases, with 15 bases between. Germline CDR1 reads MNHEY; CDR2 reads SMNVEV (reference sequence). CDR3 in DNA: TGTGCCAGCAGCATGGGACGGTCTTCCACAGATACGCAGTATTTT. Translated, it gives CASSMGRSSTDTQYF.

The table lists this clonotype with a few counts. The chain combines TRBV5-1 with TRBJ2-3, with D possibly being TRBD2 (6 bases). The CDR3 runs 16 residues. The V and J ends lost 0 bases and 2 bases respectively, with 13 bases between them. The V gene's germline CDR1 is SGHRS and CDR2 YFSETQ. The CDR3: CASSLVASELTDTQYF. The CDR3 nucleotides read TGCGCCAGCAGCTTGGTGGCTAGCGAGCTCACAGATACGCAGTATTTT.

For this clonotype: Possible read error: a much larger clone is one base away. The rearrangement uses TRBV20-1 and TRBJ2-5, with 8 bases matching TRBD2. The CDR3 is 14 residues long. The V gene's germline CDR1 is DFQATT and CDR2 SNEGSKA (reference sequence). V lost 8 bases to trimming and J lost 2 bases; unmatched junction nucleotides: 10. The DNA for the CDR3 is TGCAGTACAAGTGGGCTAGCGGGTCAAGAGACCCAGTACTTC. Translated: CSTSGLAGQETQYF.

The chain links TRBV29-1 to TRBJ2-1; 7 bases align to TRBD1. CDR1 and CDR2 (germline): SQVTM, ANQGSEA. Germline trimming cut 7 bases from V and 0 bases from J; bases unmatched to any gene: 9. The CDR3 covers 15 residues. CDR3 residues: CSAVYRDSSYNEQFF. CDR3 DNA: TGCAGCGCAGTGTACCGGGACAGCTCCTACAATGAGCAGTTCTTC.

The rearrangement joins TRBV28 to TRBJ1-5; TRBD1 might be the D (6 bases). The CDR3 loop spans 15 amino acids. V lost 5 bases and J 3 bases, leaving 14 bases between the germline ends. Per germline, CDR1 MDHEN and CDR2 SYDVKM. The DNA of the CDR3 is TGTGCCAGCAGTATTAGACAGGCCCACAATCAGCCCCAGCATTTT. The encoded protein is CASSIRQAHNQPQHF.

In this sample, this clonotype turned up a few times. CDR3 nucleotides: TGCGCCAGCAGCCAAGATGCGGGGCTACCTTACAATGAGCAGTTCTTC. Its translation: CASSQDAGLPYNEQFF. The rearrangement links TRBV4-3 to TRBJ2-1; a possible D gene is TRBD2 (6 bases). Germline V gene sequence: CDR1 LGHNA, CDR2 YSLEER. The ends were cut back, 0 bases at V and 4 bases at J, with 13 bases in the middle. The CDR3 runs to 16 residues.

This clonotype was observed many times. This chain uses TRBV29-1 with TRBJ2-3, with D maybe TRBD1 (5 bases). This CDR3 contains 12 residues. The V gene lost 4 bases and the J gene lost 6 bases, with 11 bases spanning the gap. The germline CDR1 and CDR2 sequences are SQVTM and ANQGSEA. For the CDR3, the DNA is TGCAGCGTTGTGGCCCCAGGGGATACGCAGTATTTT. Its protein is CSVVAPGDTQYF.

The chain couples TRBV6-5 to TRBJ1-1; D is unclear. Germline CDR1 reads MNHEY; CDR2 reads SVGAGI. The CDR3 is 15 residues long. Trimming pared 0 bases from V and 0 bases from J, leaving 8 bases between. CDR3 nucleotide sequence: TGTGCCAGCAGTTACTCAGCCAACATGAACACTGAAGCTTTCTTT. Its protein is CASSYSANMNTEAFF.

The chain uses TRBV28 and TRBJ1-2; tentatively, D is TRBD1 (6 bases). CDR1 and CDR2 (germline): MDHEN, SYDVKM. The V gene lost 1 base and the J gene lost 8 bases, with 11 bases spanning the gap. The CDR3 runs 13 residues. CDR3 DNA sequence: TGTGCCAGCAGTTTATTGGGGGGCCGGGGCTACACCTTC. Residues: CASSLLGGRGYTF.

The chain couples TRBV9 to TRBJ2-5; D is possibly TRBD1 (5 bases). V shed 0 bases and J shed 5 bases, with 14 bases lying between them. Germline V gene data show CDR1 as SGDLS and CDR2 as YYNGEE. The CDR3 sequence is 15 residues long. The CDR3 DNA reads as TGTGCCAGCAGCGTAGATCCAGGGCGGAGTGAGACCCAGTACTTC. Translating gives CASSVDPGRSETQYF.

This chain uses TRBV10-2 with TRBJ2-7; 7 bases agree with TRBD2. The CDR3 contains 16 residues. With 2 bases clipped from V and 4 bases from J, the junction kept 11 bases outside the gene matches. Germline loops: CDR1 WSHSY, CDR2 SAAADI. Here the CDR3 reads CASSEADLAEKYEQYF. The CDR3 bases are TGCGCCAGCAGTGAGGCGGATCTAGCGGAGAAATACGAGCAGTACTTC.

The CDR3 protein is CASSQGPGQGYQETQYF. The CDR3 DNA sequence: TGCGCCAGCAGCCAAGGGCCGGGACAGGGTTACCAAGAGACCCAGTACTTC. The rearrangement uses TRBV4-3 and TRBJ2-5; 9 nucleotides align to TRBD1. CDR1 LGHNA and CDR2 YSLEER come from the germline V gene. The CDR3 length is 17 residues. The J segment lost 0 bases and the V segment lost 1 base, leaving 6 bases of the junction unmatched.

The chain joins TRBV7-6 to TRBJ2-7; no clear D. The CDR3 has 17 residues. Trimming stripped 0 bases from V and 0 bases from J, with 15 bases between. Germline CDR1 SGHVS, CDR2 FNYEAQ. The CDR3 DNA follows: TGTGCCAGCAGCTTAGCGTCCAACGGGCCTAGCTCCTACGAGCAGTACTTC. Amino acids: CASSLASNGPSSYEQYF.

In this sample, this clonotype turned up a few times. The chain carries TRBV12-3 or TRBV12-4 and TRBJ1-5; D is unresolved. V lost 3 bases and J lost 0, with 6 bases in between. The length of the CDR3 is 14 residues. CDR3 sequence reads: CASSFQASNQPQHF. In nucleotides, the CDR3 is TGTGCCAGCAGTTTTCAAGCTAGCAATCAGCCCCAGCATTTT.

This clonotype was seen a few times. The chain's CDR3 is CSAREDYEQYF. In DNA form, the CDR3 reads TGCAGTGCTAGAGAGGATTACGAGCAGTACTTC. This chain uses TRBV20-1 with TRBJ2-7; no firm D call. V lost 0 bases and J 4 bases, leaving 4 bases between the germline ends. Germline CDR1 reads DFQATT; CDR2 reads SNEGSKA (reference sequence). CDR3 length: 11 amino acids.

The J gene is TRBJ2-7, the V gene TRBV5-1; D may correspond to TRBD1 or TRBD2 (5 bases each). V gave up 4 bases and J gave up 2 bases, with 16 bases separating them. CDR3 length: 15 residues. Germline CDR1 is SGHRS and CDR2 is YFSETQ. CDR3 bases: TGCGCCAGCAGCCCGATGGGGGACCAGCCCTACGAGCAGTACTTC. It codes for CASSPMGDQPYEQYF. The whole variable domain, filled in from reference TRBV5-1 and TRBJ2-7, reads KAGVTQTPRYLIKTRGQQVTLSCSPISGHRSVSWYQQTPGQGLQFLFEYFSETQRNKGNFPGRFSGRQFSNSRSEMNVSTLELGDSALYLCASSPMGDQPYEQYFGPGTRLTVT.

This clonotype was counted between two and nine times. V usage is TRBV20-1 and J usage is TRBJ2-1; 7 nucleotides agree with TRBD2. The CDR3 runs to 14 residues. V shed 6 bases, J shed 15 bases, and the junction held 20 bases outside the gene matches. The germline V gene encodes CDR1 DFQATT and CDR2 SNEGSKA (reference sequence). Here the CDR3 DNA reads TGCAGTGCCGAGGCCCGGGACTACTCCAGGCATAGGTTCTTC. It yields the protein CSAEARDYSRHRFF.

The V call is TRBV5-1, the J call TRBJ1-1, with D uncertain. This CDR3 spans 14 amino acids. The ends were cut back, 4 bases at V and 4 bases at J, with 14 bases in the middle. Germline V lookup: CDR1 SGHRS, CDR2 YFSETQ. The CDR3 nucleotides read TGCGCCAGCAGCCCCTTGACACCAACCACTGAAGCTTTCTTT. It encodes CASSPLTPTTEAFF.

The chain combines TRBV20-1 with TRBJ2-3, with D unclear. Trimming removed 6 bases from V and 0 bases from J, with 19 bases in between. Germline V lookup: CDR1 DFQATT, CDR2 SNEGSKA (reference sequence). The CDR3 runs to 16 residues. The CDR3 region has the DNA TGCAGTGCAGGCTTCTCCCCGTCGCCTAGCACAGATACGCAGTATTTT. This gives the protein CSAGFSPSPSTDTQYF.

The V and J genes are TRBV20-1 and TRBJ2-3; 12 bases are a match to TRBD2. The V and J ends lost 2 bases and 8 bases, in that order; junction bases with no gene match: 8. This CDR3 is built from 15 residues. Germline V gives CDR1 DFQATT, CDR2 SNEGSKA (reference sequence). CDR3 DNA sequence: TGCAGTGCTAGATTGGAACTAGCGGGAGGTGGTACGCAGTATTTT. It translates to CSARLELAGGGTQYF.

The chain links TRBV5-5 to TRBJ2-1; 9 bases fit TRBD2. Germline V lookup: CDR1 SGHKS, CDR2 YYEKEE (reference sequence). This CDR3 is built from 15 residues. The trim removed 3 bases at V and 6 bases at J, leaving 7 bases unmatched. The CDR3, as DNA: TGTGCCAGCAGCTCCGGGACTAGCCTTATCAATGAGCAGTTCTTC. As protein: CASSSGTSLINEQFF.

The rearrangement links TRBV4-3 to TRBJ2-4; the match to TRBD2 covers 7 bases. The DNA end is more similar to TRBJ2-7, so the J call may be wrong. The CDR3 has 15 amino acids. Looked up from germline, CDR1 is LGHNA and CDR2 is YSLEER. The CDR3 sequence: CASSQDSLAAYEQYF. The CDR3 DNA is TGCGCCAGCAGCCAAGATTCCCTAGCGGCCTACGAGCAGTACTTC.

This clonotype has only a few counts. V and J are TRBV24-1 and TRBJ2-1; D perhaps matches TRBD1 (5 bases). V was cut by 2 bases and J by 2 bases, with 18 bases left in between. CDR1 and CDR2 (germline): KGHDR, SFDVKD. This CDR3 contains 18 residues. DNA of the CDR3: TGTGCCACCAGTGATTCGGGTTTAAGGGGCGGTACCTACAATGAGCAGTTCTTC. Translating gives CATSDSGLRGGTYNEQFF.

There are a few counts of this clonotype. The chain has TRBV12-3 or TRBV12-4 and TRBJ2-1; no definite D call. The V and J ends lost 1 base and 10 bases respectively, with 11 bases between them. The CDR3 consists of 13 residues. CDR3 nucleotide sequence: TGTGCCAGCAGTTTAGGCCTCCCCGGCGAGCAGTTCTTC. The encoded protein is CASSLGLPGEQFF.

The V gene is TRBV2, the J gene TRBJ2-1; 8 nucleotides align to TRBD1. With V trimmed by 5 bases and J by 4 bases, 22 bases remained unmatched. This CDR3 has 20 amino acids. Germline V CDR1 and CDR2: SNHLY, FYNNEI. CDR3: CASSSPGSGGYQGPYNEQFF. As DNA, the CDR3 is TGTGCCAGCAGTTCCCCGGGGTCAGGGGGCTACCAAGGGCCATACAATGAGCAGTTCTTC.

The CDR3 spells CASSYIQEYEQYF. As DNA, the CDR3 is TGTGCCAGCAGCTACATACAGGAATACGAGCAGTACTTC. The chain employs TRBV7-8 and TRBJ2-7, with D tentatively TRBD1 (5 bases). CDR3 length: 13 residues. The germline V gene has CDR1 SGHVS and CDR2 FQNEAQ. V was clipped by 4 bases and J by 4 bases, with 11 bases between them.

The rearrangement uses TRBV3-1 and TRBJ1-6; D is perhaps TRBD1 (5 bases). V lost 0 bases and J 6 bases, leaving 9 bases between the germline ends. The CDR3 totals 15 residues. The germline V gene encodes CDR1 LGHDT and CDR2 YNNKEL (reference sequence). In DNA form, the CDR3 reads TGTGCCAGCAGCCAAGACGGGACGAGTAATTCACCCCTCCACTTT. Translating it yields CASSQDGTSNSPLHF. Using reference TRBV3-1 and TRBJ1-6 for the parts outside the CDR3, the full variable domain is DTAVSQTPKYLVTQMGNDKSIKCEQNLGHDTMYWYKQDSKKFLKIMFSYNNKELIINETVPNRFSPKSPDKAHLNLHINSLELGDSAVYFCASSQDGTSNSPLHFGNGTRLTVT.

This clonotype was recorded a few times. The genes are TRBV4-2 and TRBJ2-7; TRBD2 might be the D (7 bases). This CDR3 is built from 14 residues. Germline assignment: CDR1 LGHNA and CDR2 YNFKEQ. With 3 bases removed from V and 0 bases from J, the gap between germline ends came to 9 bases. CDR3 loop: CASSQGGPSYEQYF. CDR3 DNA sequence: TGTGCCAGCAGCCAGGGGGGGCCCTCCTACGAGCAGTACTTC.